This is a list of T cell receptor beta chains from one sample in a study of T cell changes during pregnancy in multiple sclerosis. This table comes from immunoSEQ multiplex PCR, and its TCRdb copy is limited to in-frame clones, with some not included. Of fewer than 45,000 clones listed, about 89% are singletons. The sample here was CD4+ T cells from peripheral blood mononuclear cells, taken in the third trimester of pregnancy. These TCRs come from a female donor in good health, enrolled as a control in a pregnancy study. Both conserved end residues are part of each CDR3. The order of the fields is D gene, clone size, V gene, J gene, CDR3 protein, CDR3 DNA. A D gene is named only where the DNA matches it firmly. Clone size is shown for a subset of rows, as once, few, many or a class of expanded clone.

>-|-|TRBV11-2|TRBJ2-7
CASSYLRGGDYEQYF
TGTGCCAGCAGCTACCTTCGCGGGGGCGATTACGAGCAGTACTTC
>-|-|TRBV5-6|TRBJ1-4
CASRTYAGEKLFF
TGTGCCAGCAGAACGTACGCGGGGGAAAAACTGTTTTTT
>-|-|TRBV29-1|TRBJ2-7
CSARGVLGGEQYF
TGCAGCGCCAGGGGCGTCCTAGGGGGTGAGCAGTACTTC
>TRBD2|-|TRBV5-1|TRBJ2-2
CASSPAGQVGELFF
TGCGCCAGCAGCCCAGCGGGGCAGGTCGGGGAGCTGTTTTTT
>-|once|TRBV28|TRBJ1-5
CASSDPEARQPQHF
TGTGCCAGCAGTGATCCAGAGGCCCGACAGCCCCAGCATTTT
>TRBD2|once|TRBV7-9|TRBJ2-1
CASRTSGHYNEQFF
TGTGCCAGCAGGACTAGCGGCCACTACAATGAGCAGTTCTTC
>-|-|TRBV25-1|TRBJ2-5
CASSERGQETQYF
TGTGCCAGCAGTGAAAGGGGCCAGGAGACCCAGTACTTC
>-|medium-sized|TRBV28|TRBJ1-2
CASSPTFGTGYTF
TGTGCCAGCAGTCCGACCTTTGGGACAGGCTACACCTTC
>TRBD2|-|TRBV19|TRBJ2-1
CASSLPVAGTSANEQFF
TGTGCCAGTAGTTTGCCCGTTGCCGGGACTAGCGCAAATGAGCAGTTCTTC
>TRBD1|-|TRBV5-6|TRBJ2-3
CASSLGQGSTDTQYF
TGTGCCAGCAGCCTGGGACAGGGAAGCACAGATACGCAGTATTTT
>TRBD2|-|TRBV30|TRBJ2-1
CAGGLAGGNEQFF
TGTGCCGGTGGACTAGCGGGGGGCAATGAGCAGTTCTTC
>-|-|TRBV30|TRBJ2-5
CAGRGGRETQYF
TGTGCCGGGAGGGGGGGACGAGAGACCCAGTACTTC
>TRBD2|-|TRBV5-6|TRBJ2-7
CASSLSGVLGEQYF
TGTGCCAGCAGCTTGAGCGGGGTTCTGGGGGAGCAGTACTTC
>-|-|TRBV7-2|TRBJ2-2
CASSWVRGASTGELFF
TGTGCCAGCAGCTGGGTTCGGGGGGCTAGCACCGGGGAGCTGTTTTTT
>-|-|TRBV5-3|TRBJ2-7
CARSFHRLGAYEQYF
TGTGCCAGAAGCTTTCATAGGTTGGGCGCCTACGAGCAGTACTTC
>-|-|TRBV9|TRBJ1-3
CASSVDGYSGNTIYF
TGTGCCAGCAGCGTAGACGGTTACTCTGGAAACACCATATATTTT
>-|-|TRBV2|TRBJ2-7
CASSVGWAGTYEQYF
TGTGCCAGCAGTGTCGGTTGGGCGGGGACCTACGAGCAGTACTTC